The sequence of this T cell receptor beta chain was determined in a study of CXCR3-negative and CXCR3-positive naive CD8 T cells. TRB cDNA was prepared as libraries by UMI-labeled 5' RACE. TCRdb re-called the 5' RACE reads; one entry per CDR3 protein, DNA not given. This table holds roughly 140,000 distinct CDR3 sequences. The study's findings and limits: Cryopreserved cells showed partially decreased CXCR3 expression, and most assays used fresh PBMCs. Comparison of naive cells showed more hydrophobic TRB CDR3s in CXCR3-positive than in CXCR3-negative naive cells. Comparably high diversity marked both naive subsets, whereas memory CD8+ cells had much lower diversity. Surface CD5 looked about the same in the naive subsets, so the authors worked out TCR strength from TRB CDR3 properties.

Triplicate sorts of around 300,000 cells per CD8+ subset. Germline CDR1 is SGHNT and CDR2 is YENEEA. The CDR3 is 15 amino acids. In the case of this clonotype: The target antigen is unknown.

Sequenced sample: naive CXCR3+ CD8+ T cells from blood. Subset noted: CD45RO-CCR7+CD27+CD95- naive CD8+ T cells expressing CXCR3 (TNR3+). V usage is TRBV11-3 and J usage is TRBJ2-1; TCRdb's assignment of TRBD1 cannot be checked, as there is no DNA. The sequence was collected from a human donor in good health. Some clones in this sample may be carry-over from other donors' samples. CDR3 sequence reads: CASSSDRGSYNEQFF.